This is a list of T cell receptor beta chains from one sample in a study of OX40 agonist ivuxolimab in advanced cancers. Sequencing used immunoSEQ multiplex PCR; TCRdb keeps in-frame clones, though not all of them. This table holds some 73,000 clones, around 87% found once. Sequenced here: CD4+ or CD8+ T cells sorted from blood, sampled in a trial of the OX40 agonist ivuxolimab. The receptors originated from an adult with an advanced solid tumor such as melanoma, head and neck, liver or kidney cancer. Each CDR3 is given with its conserved first and last residue. D genes are given only for firm matches. For some rows the clone size is stated as once, few or many, or as a class when expanded; others skip it.

v_call	d_call	clone_size	j_call	cdr3_nt	cdr3_aa
TRBV2	TRBD1	.	TRBJ2-7	TGTGCCAGCAGACAGGGGTACGAGCAGTACTTC	CASRQGYEQYF
TRBV7-9	.	once	TRBJ2-1	TGTGCCAGCAGCCCCCCTTGGGGGGAGACTGAGCAGTTCTTC	CASSPPWGETEQFF
TRBV19	TRBD1	.	TRBJ2-5	TGTGCCAGTAGTAGAACAGGGGGAGGCGGGGAGACCCAGTACTTC	CASSRTGGGGETQYF
TRBV19	.	few	TRBJ1-1	TGTGCCAGTAGTCCGGACTCGGTGGCTGAAGCTTTCTTT	CASSPDSVAEAFF
TRBV7-9	.	.	TRBJ2-5	TGTGCCAGCAGCACCAGGGATCTAGAGACCCAGTACTTC	CASSTRDLETQYF
TRBV27	.	.	TRBJ2-5	TGTGCCAGCAGTTTCTCCGGGACCCAAGAGACCCAGTACTTC	CASSFSGTQETQYF
TRBV18	TRBD2	.	TRBJ2-7	TGTGCCAGCTCACCAAATCGACTACTAGCGCTAACCGAGCAGTACTTC	CASSPNRLLALTEQYF
TRBV9	TRBD2	.	TRBJ2-3	TGTGCCAGCAGCGTAGAGCCCGGGGGGGCCTTTGGAGATACGCAGTATTTT	CASSVEPGGAFGDTQYF
TRBV7-9	.	.	TRBJ1-6	TGTGCCAGCAGCCCAGACAGCCATAATTCACCCCTCCACTTT	CASSPDSHNSPLHF
TRBV6-5	.	.	TRBJ1-5	TGTGCCAGCCGCGGGCAGGGTATGAGTCAGCCCCAGCATTTT	CASRGQGMSQPQHF
TRBV5-6	.	.	TRBJ2-3	TGTGCCAGCAGCCGGGGGACAGCTAGCATTGGTACGCAGTATTTT	CASSRGTASIGTQYF
TRBV6-1	TRBD1	.	TRBJ1-2	TGTGCCAGCAGAGCCCCCAGGGGGTGGTTTTATGGCTACACCTTC	CASRAPRGWFYGYTF
TRBV5-4	.	.	TRBJ1-1	TGTGCCAGCAGCTTGGCGGACAAACCTGAAGCTTTCTTT	CASSLADKPEAFF
TRBV28	.	.	TRBJ2-2	TGTGCCAGCAGATCGCAGGGGCTCGGCACCGGGGAGCTGTTTTTT	CASRSQGLGTGELFF
TRBV18	.	.	TRBJ1-4	TGTGCCAGCTCACCCATTTCCACGACAGGACGCGAAAAACTGTTTTTT	CASSPISTTGREKLFF
TRBV10-1	TRBD2	.	TRBJ2-1	TGCGCCAGCAGTGAGTCCCGGGGTAGCGGGAGCGGAAATGAGCAGTTCTTC	CASSESRGSGSGNEQFF
TRBV7-2	.	.	TRBJ2-3	TGTGCCAGCAGCTTAGGGACTAAACGCCAGAGAGATACGCAGTATTTT	CASSLGTKRQRDTQYF
TRBV5-4	TRBD1	.	TRBJ1-6	TGTGCCAGCAGCATACAGGGGGCCGATTCACCCCTCCACTTT	CASSIQGADSPLHF
TRBV11-3	TRBD1	.	TRBJ1-2	TGTGCCAGCAGCCAACTCGCAGGACAGGGAGCTAACTATGGCTACACCTTC	CASSQLAGQGANYGYTF
TRBV19	TRBD1	.	TRBJ2-2	TGTGCCAGTGAGATTACCAGGGGGAAGCCCGGGGAGCTGTTTTTT	CASEITRGKPGELFF
TRBV19	TRBD1	.	TRBJ2-5	TGTGCCAGTAGTACACAGGCCAGGGGGCTGGGGGAGACCCAGTACTTC	CASSTQARGLGETQYF
TRBV5-4	TRBD2	.	TRBJ2-2	TGTGCCAGTGGAGGGGCTAGCGGGCCGAACACCGGGGAGCTGTTTTTT	CASGGASGPNTGELFF
TRBV6-5	.	.	TRBJ1-1	TGTGCCAGCAGTTACCCAGGGGAGGGAGCTTTCTTT	CASSYPGEGAFF
TRBV19	.	.	TRBJ1-5	TGTGCCAGTAGTGATGCAGGATGGCAGCCCCAGCATTTT	CASSDAGWQPQHF
TRBV15	.	.	TRBJ1-5	TGTGCCACCAGCAGAGATTGGGGGGGTAGCAATCAGCCCCAGCATTTT	CATSRDWGGSNQPQHF
TRBV14	.	once	TRBJ2-2	TGTGCCAGCAGCCAAGGTTCAACGGTTCGGGGAGACCAGAACACCGGGGAGCTGTTTTTT	CASSQGSTVRGDQNTGELFF
TRBV10-1	.	.	TRBJ1-3	TGCGCCTCCGGGAACTCTGGAAACACCATATATTTT	CASGNSGNTIYF
TRBV19	.	.	TRBJ1-1	TGTGCCAGTAGTATCCAGGTGATGAACACTGAAGCTTTCTTT	CASSIQVMNTEAFF
TRBV5-1	.	few	TRBJ1-1	TGCGCCAGCAGAGCGGGTGGTACTGAAGCTTTCTTT	CASRAGGTEAFF
TRBV6-5	.	.	TRBJ1-2	TGTGCCAGCAAGCTACTCCAGGAATATGGCTACACCTTC	CASKLLQEYGYTF
TRBV6-1	TRBD1	few	TRBJ1-1	TGTGCCAGCAGGACCGGGACAGCGGAAACAACTGAAGCTTTCTTT	CASRTGTAETTEAFF
TRBV9	.	.	TRBJ2-3	TGTGCCAGCAGCGTAGCGGGGGCGTCCACCACAGATACGCAGTATTTT	CASSVAGASTTDTQYF
TRBV6-5	.	.	TRBJ1-5	TGTGCCAGCAGTTCCGTCGGCAATCAGCCCCAGCATTTT	CASSSVGNQPQHF
TRBV28	.	.	TRBJ1-5	TGTGCCAGCAGTTTATGGGCAGGCCTAGGCAATCAGCCCCAGCATTTT	CASSLWAGLGNQPQHF
TRBV5-6	.	.	TRBJ2-2	TGTGCCAGCAGCCATCCGACAAAAGGGAAGATCGGGGAGCTGTTTTTT	CASSHPTKGKIGELFF
TRBV14	.	.	TRBJ2-4	TGTGCCAGCAGCCAAGATATGGGTGTAGACATTCAGTACTTC	CASSQDMGVDIQYF
TRBV2	.	.	TRBJ2-2	TGTGCCAGCAGTCGATTACCGACCGGGGAGCTGTTTTTT	CASSRLPTGELFF
TRBV4-2	.	.	TRBJ2-2	TGTGCCAGCAGCCAAGCATACAACACCGGGGAGCTGTTTTTT	CASSQAYNTGELFF
TRBV28	.	.	TRBJ2-7	TGTGCCAGCAGTTTATCCAGTTACGAGCAGTACTTC	CASSLSSYEQYF
TRBV27	TRBD1	.	TRBJ2-3	TGTGCCAGCAGTACAGACAGGGTAACGCAGTATTTT	CASSTDRVTQYF
TRBV10-1	TRBD1	.	TRBJ2-5	TGCGCCAGCAGTTCGGGACAGGCAGGTCCACAGGAGACCCAGTACTTC	CASSSGQAGPQETQYF
TRBV28	.	.	TRBJ1-5	TGTGCCAGCAGATTAAAACTCGGTAGCAATCAGCCCCAGCATTTT	CASRLKLGSNQPQHF
TRBV28	.	.	TRBJ2-2	TGTGCCAGCATCCGGGGGAACACCGGGGAGCTGTTTTTT	CASIRGNTGELFF
TRBV6-5	TRBD1	once	TRBJ2-4	TGTGCCAGCAGTTATGGGACAGGGCAGTACTTC	CASSYGTGQYF
TRBV18	TRBD2	.	TRBJ2-3	TGTGCCAGCTCACCGGGACCGAGCGGGGCAGATACGCAGTATTTT	CASSPGPSGADTQYF
TRBV7-6	.	.	TRBJ2-3	TGTGCCAGCAGCTACGAGAGCACAGATACGCAGTATTTT	CASSYESTDTQYF
TRBV7-9	TRBD2	.	TRBJ2-5	TGTGCCAGCAGCCTCACTAGCGGGGCCCAAGAGACCCAGTACTTC	CASSLTSGAQETQYF
TRBV6-1	.	once	TRBJ1-1	TGTGCCAGCAGTGTCAAGTCGGCAGTCTCAGGTGAAGCTTTCTTT	CASSVKSAVSGEAFF